Listed below are T cell receptor beta chains from one sample, sequenced in a study of blood T cell repertoires in COVID-19. The data were produced by immunoSEQ multiplex PCR, yet TCRdb's version contains in-frame clones alone and is incomplete. The sample lists about 280,000 clones, around 85% occurring once. The specimen sequenced was PBMCs or T cells enriched from blood (not recorded which). Receptor source: a woman aged 45-65 years who had recovered from COVID-19. CDR3s include the opening cysteine and the closing phenylalanine or tryptophan. The order of the fields is CDR3 DNA, CDR3 protein, clone size, V gene, J gene, D gene. A D gene is named only where the DNA matches it firmly. Not all rows give a size; the values are once, few, many and, for expanded clones, a class.

TGTGCCAGCAGTTACGGGACTAGCCTGAACACCGGGGAGCTGTTTTTT,CASSYGTSLNTGELFF,-,TRBV6-5,TRBJ2-2,TRBD2
TGCGCCAGCAGTTCGGGGGATAGCAATCAGCCCCAGCATTTT,CASSSGDSNQPQHF,-,TRBV10-2,TRBJ1-5,-
TGTGCCAGCAGCCTAGAACGGACAGGGAAGTATGGCTACACCTTC,CASSLERTGKYGYTF,once,TRBV7-2,TRBJ1-2,TRBD1
TGTGCCAGCAGTTTCCTAGGCGCCCTGACAGGGGGCCTGCAGCCCCAGCATTTT,CASSFLGALTGGLQPQHF,-,TRBV27,TRBJ1-5,TRBD1
TGCAGCGTTGAAGACGCAGGTGGCTACACCTTC,CSVEDAGGYTF,-,TRBV29-1,TRBJ1-2,-
TGCGCCAGCAGTGAGGGGGGCGTCCGGGACACTGAAGCTTTCTTT,CASSEGGVRDTEAFF,-,TRBV10-2,TRBJ1-1,-
TGTGCCAGCAGCCGAGTCCCCGGTTCACCCCTCCACTTT,CASSRVPGSPLHF,-,TRBV3-1/TRBV3-2,TRBJ1-6,-
TGTGCCAGCAGTCAAACCCTAGCGGGAACCAGCTCCTACAATGAGCAGTTCTTC,CASSQTLAGTSSYNEQFF,few,TRBV7-3,TRBJ2-1,TRBD2
TGTGCCATAAAGCCGCGGGGTCCTTATCTGGAGACCCAGTACTTC,CAIKPRGPYLETQYF,-,TRBV19,TRBJ2-5,-
TGTGCCAGCAACCCAAAGCAGCGGAGAGGCCAGCCCCAGCATTTT,CASNPKQRRGQPQHF,-,TRBV6-2/TRBV6-3,TRBJ1-5,-
TGCGCCAGCAGCCAAGGGCTCGTCCTCAATGAGCAGTTCTTC,CASSQGLVLNEQFF,-,TRBV4-1,TRBJ2-1,-
TGTGCCAGCAGTTACTCATACAGGGTTGGACAGCCCCAGCATTTT,CASSYSYRVGQPQHF,-,TRBV6-5,TRBJ1-5,-
TGTGCCAGTAAGGACGGGGGGGAGGCTAACTATGGCTACACCTTC,CASKDGGEANYGYTF,-,TRBV19,TRBJ1-2,-
TGTGCCACCAGTGATTCCCACAAACCGGAAAAACTGTTTTTT,CATSDSHKPEKLFF,once,TRBV24-1,TRBJ1-4,-
TGTGCCAGCACCAGGACTAATAATTCACCCCTCCACTTT,CASTRTNNSPLHF,-,TRBV12-3/TRBV12-4,TRBJ1-6,-
TGTGCCTGGACGTCTAAAATGAGGGCAGATGGCTACACCTTC,CAWTSKMRADGYTF,-,TRBV30,TRBJ1-2,-
TGTGCCTGGAGTCTCCGAGGCCTCTACGAGCAGTACTTC,CAWSLRGLYEQYF,-,TRBV30,TRBJ2-7,-
TGTGCCAGCTCACCACAAGGGACTAATGGGGCCAACGTCCTGACTTTC,CASSPQGTNGANVLTF,-,TRBV18,TRBJ2-6,TRBD2
TGCGCCAGCAGCTTGACAGGGGGGAATTCACCCCTCCACTTT,CASSLTGGNSPLHF,-,TRBV5-1,TRBJ1-6,TRBD1
TGCGCCAGCAGTCCCCCGATAAGAGGTAGATCACCCCTCCACTTT,CASSPPIRGRSPLHF,-,TRBV23-1,TRBJ1-6,-
TGCGCCAGCAGCTCATCCGGGGGACTCCCAGTAGAGACCCAGTACTTC,CASSSSGGLPVETQYF,-,TRBV5-1,TRBJ2-5,-
TGTGCCACCAGCAGGGACCGGGGGGGAGTATCCGAGCAGTACTTC,CATSRDRGGVSEQYF,-,TRBV15,TRBJ2-7,TRBD2
TGTGCCAGCTCACCGTACGGGGGCACTGAAGCTTTCTTT,CASSPYGGTEAFF,once,TRBV18,TRBJ1-1,-
TGTGCCGGGACCGACAGGTCGATCCTCCACTTT,CAGTDRSILHF,-,TRBV2,TRBJ1-6,-
TGTGCCAGCAGCCCGCGGGAGGGGCAGGCGGGTAATGAAAAACTGTTTTTT,CASSPREGQAGNEKLFF,-,TRBV9,TRBJ1-4,-
TGTGCCAGCAGTCGACAGGGCGGTAAGCCCCAGCATTTT,CASSRQGGKPQHF,-,TRBV5-8,TRBJ1-5,TRBD1
TGTGCCAGCTGCGGACAGGTAGGGAATCAGCCCCAGCATTTT,CASCGQVGNQPQHF,-,TRBV2,TRBJ1-5,TRBD1
TGTGCCTGGCTCGGAGCCGGGGCTAATGAAAAACTGTTTTTT,CAWLGAGANEKLFF,-,TRBV30,TRBJ1-4,-
TGTGCCAGCAGTTACTCGACTGGCACAGGCTACACCTTC,CASSYSTGTGYTF,once,TRBV6-6,TRBJ1-2,-
TGTGCCAGCAGCGAACAGGGATCCGGCTCTGGGGAGCTGTTTTTT,CASSEQGSGSGELFF,-,TRBV7-8,TRBJ2-2,-
TGCGCCAGCATGGGCAGTTCTACAGATACGCAGTATTTT,CASMGSSTDTQYF,once,TRBV10-1,TRBJ2-3,-
TGTGCCAGTAGTATAGTGGCTAGCGGGTGGAATGAGCAGTTCTTC,CASSIVASGWNEQFF,once,TRBV19,TRBJ2-1,TRBD2
TGTGCCAGCACCTTGTTGACAGCCGATGGCTACACCTTC,CASTLLTADGYTF,-,TRBV28,TRBJ1-2,-
TGTGCCAGCAGCCCAGTGGTTGCAACTAATGAAAAACTGTTTTTT,CASSPVVATNEKLFF,-,TRBV7-8,TRBJ1-4,-
TGTGCCAGTAAGGAGACCGGGACAGGTCGTCTCTATGGCTACACCTTC,CASKETGTGRLYGYTF,-,TRBV19,TRBJ1-2,TRBD1
TGTGCCAGTAGTATAGATCTATCGGGGGTCAGCACAGATACGCAGTATTTT,CASSIDLSGVSTDTQYF,-,TRBV19,TRBJ2-3,-
TGTGCCAGCAGTTACGGACAGATTAACACTGAAGCTTTCTTT,CASSYGQINTEAFF,-,TRBV6-5,TRBJ1-1,-
TGTGCCATTCTAGCGGAAAGCACAGATACGCAGTATTTT,CAILAESTDTQYF,-,TRBV10-3,TRBJ2-3,TRBD2
TGTGCCAGCGGCGACAGGGCAGTCCAAAATGAAAAACTGTTTTTT,CASGDRAVQNEKLFF,-,TRBV6-5,TRBJ1-4,TRBD1
TGTGCTAGTGGTTTGGTTGGGGGGACGATAGCGAAGGACACAGATACGCAGTATTTT,CASGLVGGTIAKDTDTQYF,-,TRBV12-5,TRBJ2-3,-
TGCAGTGCTAGTATCATCCCATCCTACGAGCAGTACTTC,CSASIIPSYEQYF,-,TRBV20-1,TRBJ2-7,-
TGCGCCAGCAGTGGGCGCCGGGGGGAAGAGCAGTTCTTC,CASSGRRGEEQFF,-,TRBV10-1,TRBJ2-1,TRBD2
TGCGCCAGCAGCTTGGAGACAGGGGGCCTAGAGACCCAGTACTTC,CASSLETGGLETQYF,-,TRBV5-1,TRBJ2-5,TRBD1
TGTGCCAGCAGCTCAACTAGCGGCTCCTACAATGAGCAGTTCTTC,CASSSTSGSYNEQFF,-,TRBV7-2,TRBJ2-1,TRBD2
TGTGCCAGCAGCTTACCCGGGACAGAAGAAGAGACCCAGTACTTC,CASSLPGTEEETQYF,-,TRBV7-3,TRBJ2-5,TRBD1
TGTGCCAGCAGACCGACAGGGGCTGGAAACACCATATATTTT,CASRPTGAGNTIYF,-,TRBV21-1,TRBJ1-3,-
TGCGCCAGCAGCTTGGCCACGGGACTCACTAATTCACCCCTCCACTTT,CASSLATGLTNSPLHF,-,TRBV5-1,TRBJ1-6,-
TGTGCCAGTAGTAGACAGGGCATGAACACTGAAGCTTTCTTT,CASSRQGMNTEAFF,-,TRBV19,TRBJ1-1,TRBD1
TGCGCCAGCAGTGAGTCGACAGCCTCCTTGGGAAACACCATATATTTT,CASSESTASLGNTIYF,-,TRBV10-1,TRBJ1-3,-
TGTGCCAGTAGTATATTAGGGAGGGATACTTATGGGAACAATGAGCAGTTCTTC,CASSILGRDTYGNNEQFF,once,TRBV19,TRBJ2-1,TRBD2
TGTGCCAGTACCGTTTTCGCCCGGGGGTACACTGAAGCTTTCTTT,CASTVFARGYTEAFF,-,TRBV19,TRBJ1-1,-
TGTGCCAGCAGCCCTCTTAATTCACCCCTCCACTTT,CASSPLNSPLHF,-,TRBV7-6,TRBJ1-6,-
TGCAGTGCTAGTGGCCTAGCCGGTACTAACTATGGCTACACCTTC,CSASGLAGTNYGYTF,-,TRBV20-1,TRBJ1-2,-